The source of this T cell receptor beta chain is a study of T-cell memory formation after mild COVID-19. The V and J ends lost 5 bases and 1 base respectively, with 14 bases between them. The CDR3 totals 15 residues. Broader study findings: Later expanders leaned toward CD4+, whereas clones contracting from day 15 to 85 were balanced CD4/CD8.

Of note for this clonotype: Its antigen remains unknown.

TCRdb called the 5' RACE reads again in MiXCR, with one record for every CDR3 protein. The data contain 550,000 to 600,000 distinct CDR3 sequences, approximately 15% of them seen just once; the ten biggest clones take up 8.1%. The rearrangement joins TRBV12-3 or TRBV12-4 to TRBJ1-2; perhaps TRBD1 as D (6 bases). This TCR was recovered from an adult woman who had mild COVID-19 (a few samples of this study predate the infection). Cell type and time point are not known. The specimen sequenced was PBMCs or a T cell subset sorted from them (not recorded which). CDR3 DNA: TGTGCCAGCAGTCATCGACAGGAAAGTAACTATGGCTACACCTTC. Translated, it gives CASSHRQESNYGYTF.